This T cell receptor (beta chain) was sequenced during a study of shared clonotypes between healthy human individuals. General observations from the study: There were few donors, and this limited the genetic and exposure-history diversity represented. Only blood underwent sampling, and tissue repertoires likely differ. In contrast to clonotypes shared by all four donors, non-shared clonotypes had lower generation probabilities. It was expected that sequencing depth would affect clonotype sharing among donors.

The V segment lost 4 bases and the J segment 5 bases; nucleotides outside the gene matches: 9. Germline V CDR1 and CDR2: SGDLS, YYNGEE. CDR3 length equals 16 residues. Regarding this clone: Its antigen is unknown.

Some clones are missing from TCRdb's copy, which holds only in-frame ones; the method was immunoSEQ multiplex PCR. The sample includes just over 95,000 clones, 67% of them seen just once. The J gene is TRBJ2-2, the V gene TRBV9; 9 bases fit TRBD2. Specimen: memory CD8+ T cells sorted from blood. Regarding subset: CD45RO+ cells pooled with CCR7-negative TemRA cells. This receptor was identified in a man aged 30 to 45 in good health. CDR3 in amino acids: CASSPRTSEYTGELFF. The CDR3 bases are TGTGCCAGCAGCCCCCGGACTAGCGAGTATACCGGGGAGCTGTTTTTT. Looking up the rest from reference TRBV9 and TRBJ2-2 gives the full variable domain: DSGVTQTPKHLITATGQRVTLRCSPRSGDLSVYWYQQSLDQGLQFLIQYYNGEERAKGNILERFSAQQFPDLHSELNLSSLELGDSALYFCASSPRTSEYTGELFFGEGSRLTVL.